Below, 10 T cell receptor beta chains from the same sample are listed, as sequenced in a study of T-cell reconstitution after alpha-beta-depleted transplantation in children. Unique molecular identifiers featured in how the TCRbeta library was prepared. TCRdb re-derived calls from the PCR reads in MiXCR, one entry per CDR3 protein. The sample shows about 690,000 distinct CDR3 sequences, 16% of them seen only once. Sequencing was performed on PBMCs from the stem cell graft donor, taken from the stem cell graft. All receptors derive from a human donor who donated a stem cell graft to a child with acute myeloid leukemia.

This clonotype was observed at least ten times. The J gene is TRBJ1-3, the V gene TRBV20-1; TRBD1 might be the D (6 bases). The ends were cut back, 5 bases at V and 7 bases at J, with 15 bases in the middle. Germline V gene sequence: CDR1 DFQATT, CDR2 SNEGSKA (reference sequence). The CDR3 sequence is 13 residues long. CDR3 region: CSADQGLVNTIYF. CDR3 bases: TGCAGTGCTGATCAGGGGCTAGTGAACACCATATATTTT.

This clonotype was detected a few times. The genes are TRBV4-3 and TRBJ1-5; 7 bases line up with TRBD1. From germline, CDR1 is LGHNA and CDR2 YSLEER. The CDR3 has 16 residues. Trimming cost V 0 bases and J 4 bases; bases outside gene matches: 6. The CDR3 here is CASSQDAWDSNQPQHF. The DNA for the CDR3 is TGCGCCAGCAGCCAAGATGCGTGGGACAGTAATCAGCCCCAGCATTTT.

This clonotype came up a few times. The chain joins TRBV28 to TRBJ2-5; 8 bases are shared with TRBD1. The CDR3 spans 14 residues. The germline gives CDR1 MDHEN, CDR2 SYDVKM. This CDR3 reads CGQRTGKYQETQYF. CDR3 bases: TGTGGCCAGCGGACAGGGAAGTACCAAGAGACCCAGTACTTC.

In this sample, this clonotype turned up many times. The chain recombines TRBV20-1 with TRBJ1-4; 10 positions agree with TRBD1. This CDR3 has 15 residues. The junction had 3 bases not matched to a gene; V was cut back by 0 bases and J by 5 bases. Germline V gene data show CDR1 as DFQATT and CDR2 as SNEGSKA (reference sequence). The CDR3 protein is CSARDSGQGNEKLFF. The CDR3 DNA sequence: TGCAGTGCTAGAGACTCGGGACAGGGGAATGAAAAACTGTTTTTT.

Only a few counts were recorded for this clonotype. The rearrangement links TRBV12-3 or TRBV12-4 to TRBJ2-6; D unresolved. This CDR3 has 16 residues. The ends were cut back, 2 bases at V and 2 bases at J, with 10 bases in the middle. The CDR3 DNA sequence: TGTGCCAGCAGTTTATGGGGTGTAGCTGGGGCCAACGTCCTGACTTTC. Translated, it gives CASSLWGVAGANVLTF.

The V gene is TRBV12-3 or TRBV12-4, the J gene TRBJ2-1; D is ambiguous. The CDR3 totals 10 residues. Trimming left V 3 bases short and J 10 bases short, with 4 bases between. This CDR3 is CASSFYEQFF. The CDR3 DNA follows: TGTGCCAGCAGTTTCTACGAGCAGTTCTTC.

Only a few counts were recorded for this clonotype. CDR3 in amino acids: CAIDYGDRLDTIYF. The CDR3 DNA sequence: TGTGCCATCGATTATGGGGACAGGTTGGACACCATATATTTT. The genes are TRBV7-2 and TRBJ1-3; 8 bases match TRBD1. This CDR3 has 14 residues. The V segment lost 10 bases and the J segment 8 bases; nucleotides outside the gene matches: 13. In germline, CDR1 is SGHTA, CDR2 FQGNSA. The full variable domain, its missing parts supplied by reference TRBV7-2 and TRBJ1-3, is GAGVSQSPSNKVTEKGKDVELRCDPISGHTALYWYRQSLGQGLEFLIYFQGNSAPDKSGLPSDRFSAERTGGSVSTLTIQRTQQEDSAVYLCAIDYGDRLDTIYFGEGSWLTVV.

In this sample, this clonotype turned up a few times. This rearrangement joins TRBV20-1 to TRBJ2-5; tentatively, D is TRBD2 (5 bases). V was pared by 3 bases and J by 3 bases, with 17 bases between. CDR1 is DFQATT and CDR2 is SNEGSKA in the germline V gene (reference sequence). The CDR3 consists of 15 residues. The chain's CDR3 is CSARGYFRGKETQYF. The CDR3 DNA is TGCAGTGCTAGGGGCTATTTTCGGGGAAAAGAGACCCAGTACTTC.

This rearrangement joins TRBV12-3 or TRBV12-4 to TRBJ1-4, with D possibly matching TRBD1 (5 bases). The CDR3 has 14 residues. V was clipped by 5 bases and J by 7 bases, with 14 bases between them. CDR3 sequence reads: CASSIRGLPEKLFF. In DNA, the CDR3 is TGTGCCAGCAGTATTCGGGGCCTCCCTGAAAAACTGTTTTTT.

This clonotype was observed at least ten times. The chain combines TRBV5-1 with TRBJ1-4; TRBD1 is a possible D gene (6 bases). This CDR3 has 15 residues. CDR1 and CDR2 from the germline V gene are SGHRS and YFSETQ. With 3 bases removed from V and 6 bases from J, the gap between germline ends came to 15 bases. The CDR3 nucleotides are TGCGCCAGCAGCTCTAGGGGGGGAGAGGATGAAAAACTGTTTTTT. It specifies CASSSRGGEDEKLFF. The whole variable domain, filled in from reference TRBV5-1 and TRBJ1-4, reads KAGVTQTPRYLIKTRGQQVTLSCSPISGHRSVSWYQQTPGQGLQFLFEYFSETQRNKGNFPGRFSGRQFSNSRSEMNVSTLELGDSALYLCASSSRGGEDEKLFFGSGTQLSVL.